This T cell receptor (beta chain) was obtained from a study of cytomegalovirus exposure and HLA in healthy donors. Overall study context: The same platform was used for the 100 to 150 validation repertoires and the roughly 640 first-cohort repertoires, a later analysis reported.

Study results and limitations: For most TCR sequences rarity was the rule, although some public TCRs occurred in many donors. A classifier reportedly called cytomegalovirus status with high sensitivity and specificity.

Generated by immunoSEQ multiplex PCR, the TCRdb table keeps only in-frame clones and is missing some. The sample has approximately 180,000 clones; about 86% are singletons. As regards this clone: Its antigen is not known.

CDR3 length: 14 amino acids. The germline gives CDR1 MNHEY, CDR2 SMNVEV (reference sequence). V dropped 5 bases and J dropped 1 base, with 11 bases sitting between them. The sequence was collected from a woman in her 30s in good health and CMV-seronegative. The sequencing sample was made of PBMCs. The chain is built from TRBV27 and TRBJ1-1; D is ambiguous. The CDR3 sequence: CASSKKYPNTEAFF. The CDR3 DNA reads TGTGCCAGCAGTAAAAAATATCCGAACACTGAAGCTTTCTTT.